The rows below give T cell receptor beta chains drawn from one sample of a study of shared clonotypes between healthy human individuals. Generated by immunoSEQ multiplex PCR, the TCRdb table keeps only in-frame clones and is missing some. The sample contains some 2.3 million clones, 90% to 95% of which appear only once. The sequencing input was naive CD4+ T cells from PBMCs. Every receptor here comes from a man between 18 and 35 years old in good health. Some clones in this sample may be carry-over from other donors' samples. CDR3s include the opening cysteine and the closing phenylalanine or tryptophan. A D gene is named only where the DNA matches it firmly. Clone size is stated in some rows and not others, as once, few, many or a class when expanded.

TRBV5-1	few	TRBD1	TRBJ2-7	TGCGCCAGCAGCCTGACAGGGGCCCCCTACGAGCAGTACTTC	CASSLTGAPYEQYF
TRBV27	NA	NA	TRBJ1-1	TGTGCCAGCAGTCGCCCGGGGACCCTGAACACTGAAGCTTTCTTT	CASSRPGTLNTEAFF
TRBV10-3	once	NA	TRBJ1-2	TGTGCCATCAGCCGGGACGGGAACTATGGCTACACCTTC	CAISRDGNYGYTF
TRBV28	NA	NA	TRBJ2-5	TGTGCCAGCAGCTCCGCTGGCTACCAAGAGACCCAGTACTTC	CASSSAGYQETQYF
TRBV7-9	NA	NA	TRBJ1-5	TGTGCCAGCAGCTTCGGGACGGGGAACGATCAGCCCCAGCATTTT	CASSFGTGNDQPQHF
TRBV7-9	NA	NA	TRBJ2-7	TGTGCCAGCAGCTTAGTTGGATACGAGCAGTACTTC	CASSLVGYEQYF
TRBV10-3	NA	NA	TRBJ2-7	TGTGCCATCTCGAAGGCACAGCTCGACTACGAGCAGTACTTC	CAISKAQLDYEQYF
TRBV6-5	NA	NA	TRBJ2-5	TGTGCCAGCAGTTACTCCCCCCGGAGGGTAGAGACCCAGTACTTC	CASSYSPRRVETQYF
TRBV7-2	NA	TRBD2	TRBJ2-1	TGTGCCAGCAGCTTCGGACTAGCGGGAGGCCCATACAATGAGCAGTTCTTC	CASSFGLAGGPYNEQFF
TRBV2	NA	NA	TRBJ2-3	TGTGCCAGCACCCGGCAGAGCACAGATACGCAGTATTTT	CASTRQSTDTQYF
TRBV7-3	NA	NA	TRBJ2-7	TGTGCCAGCAGCGTCTCATTCGGGGACTACGAGCAGTACTTC	CASSVSFGDYEQYF
TRBV18	NA	NA	TRBJ2-1	TGTGCCAGCTCACTTCTCATCTCCTACAATGAGCAGTTCTTC	CASSLLISYNEQFF
TRBV18	NA	NA	TRBJ2-3	TGTGCCAGCTCACCACGTTTCACAGATACGCAGTATTTT	CASSPRFTDTQYF
TRBV10-3	NA	NA	TRBJ2-2	TGTGCCATTAGCCTTGGGGAGCACGGGGAGCTGTTTTTT	CAISLGEHGELFF
TRBV4-3	once	TRBD1	TRBJ1-2	TGCGCCAGCAGCCAAGGGGGACAGGGGGACTATGGCTACACCTTC	CASSQGGQGDYGYTF
TRBV27	NA	TRBD1	TRBJ1-5	TGTGCCAGCTCTGAGGGACAGACGTATAGCAATCAGCCCCAGCATTTT	CASSEGQTYSNQPQHF
TRBV5-8	NA	NA	TRBJ1-5	TGTGCCAGCAGCTCCTTTACCTTCAGAGACAATCAGCCCCAGCATTTT	CASSSFTFRDNQPQHF
TRBV10-3	NA	NA	TRBJ1-1	TGTGCCATCAGTAGGGACATCATGAACACTGAAGCTTTCTTT	CAISRDIMNTEAFF
TRBV10-3	NA	NA	TRBJ1-2	TGTGCCATCAGTGAGGGCGAAGGGGCGGTCGATGGCTACACCTTC	CAISEGEGAVDGYTF
TRBV19	NA	NA	TRBJ1-5	TGTGCCAGTAGTATGAGGGCAGAAAGCCCATCACAGCCCCAGCATTTT	CASSMRAESPSQPQHF
TRBV5-1	NA	NA	TRBJ1-2	TGCGCCAGCAGCTTGGACGTGCCTAGAGGGGTTGGCTACACCTTC	CASSLDVPRGVGYTF
TRBV9	NA	NA	TRBJ2-5	TGTGCCAGCAGCAGGGCGGGGCAAGAGACCCAGTACTTC	CASSRAGQETQYF
TRBV18	NA	TRBD2	TRBJ2-5	TGTGCCAGCTCACCACGTCTAGCGGGGCCACAAGAGACCCAGTACTTC	CASSPRLAGPQETQYF
TRBV5-4	NA	NA	TRBJ2-1	TGTGCCAGCAGTAGAGGACTGGACAATGAGCAGTTCTTC	CASSRGLDNEQFF
TRBV4-1	NA	NA	TRBJ2-5	TGCGCCAGCAGCCCCTCCAGATGGGGCGAGACCCAGTACTTC	CASSPSRWGETQYF
TRBV7-8	NA	NA	TRBJ2-7	TGTGCCAGCAGCCTCAGGTCCTACGAGCAGTACTTC	CASSLRSYEQYF
TRBV4-2	NA	NA	TRBJ2-2	TGTGCCAGCAGCCAAGATGGGACGGGAGTCCCACCCGGGGAGCTGTTTTTT	CASSQDGTGVPPGELFF
TRBV7-9	NA	NA	TRBJ1-2	TGTGCCAGCACCCCTCCCGGGTCTCTCTATGGCTACACCTTC	CASTPPGSLYGYTF
TRBV7-2	NA	NA	TRBJ2-1	TGTGCCAGCAGCTTACGGCTCCCCCGGGGAGTAAATGAGCAGTTCTTC	CASSLRLPRGVNEQFF
TRBV6-1	NA	TRBD2	TRBJ2-3	TGTGCCAGCAGCCTTCACGGGGGGGCTGTAGATACGCAGTATTTT	CASSLHGGAVDTQYF
TRBV7-5	NA	NA	TRBJ2-7	TGTGTCAGAAGCTCCGACAGGGAACGGGAGTCCGACGAGCAGTACTTC	CVRSSDRERESDEQYF